A selection of T cell receptor beta chains follows, all from one sample in a study of CXCR3-negative and CXCR3-positive naive CD8 T cells. Each CDR3 protein gets one entry in TCRdb, which reprocessed the 5' RACE reads and gives no DNA. This table lists about 130,000 distinct CDR3 sequences. Sample: naive CXCR3- CD8+ T cells from blood. The source is a human donor in good health. Some clones in this sample may be carry-over from other donors' samples. Both conserved end residues are part of each CDR3.

j_call v_call cdr3_aa
TRBJ2-7 TRBV6-2/TRBV6-3 CASSESDRAYEQYF
TRBJ2-3 TRBV29-1 CSVEAGGTGGFADTQYF
TRBJ2-3 TRBV7-9 CASIGGESDTQYF
TRBJ2-1 TRBV7-2 CASSSRGGARDEQFF
TRBJ2-7 TRBV3-1 CASSHSTGLAAIYEQYF
TRBJ2-1 TRBV29-1 CSVAWRNNEQFF
TRBJ2-1 TRBV3-1 CASSQDRLAVYNEQFF
TRBJ1-5 TRBV7-2 CASSLVGQGDQPQHF
TRBJ2-7 TRBV28 CASSSNRGGGFGEQYF
TRBJ2-5 TRBV2 CASSASPPGAGETQYF
TRBJ2-1 TRBV29-1 CSVEGQNQKSEQFF
TRBJ2-4 TRBV2 CASSGVIDGSLAKNIQYF
TRBJ2-5 TRBV7-8 CASSTNGYYWTENQETQYF
TRBJ2-7 TRBV5-1 CASSLGLQGGVSEQYF
TRBJ2-1 TRBV5-5 CASSLVRGNYNEQFF
TRBJ2-1 TRBV7-2 CASSWGTGATNEQFF
TRBJ2-5 TRBV27 CASSLMGPPDQYF
TRBJ1-3 TRBV12-3/TRBV12-4 CASSSSSGNTIYF
TRBJ1-3 TRBV28 CASRSPILGTDSGNTIYF
TRBJ1-1 TRBV5-6 CASSLGGAPPEAFF
TRBJ2-5 TRBV7-6 CASSMTSGGETQYF
TRBJ1-2 TRBV7-9 CASSFPGIDGYTF
TRBJ2-1 TRBV4-3 CASSQFVTGTTSSYNEQFF
TRBJ1-2 TRBV5-1 CASSGSGTGGITNYGYTF
TRBJ2-5 TRBV7-9 CASSSPLKTQYF
TRBJ2-7 TRBV15 CATSSKGGRSCEQYF
TRBJ1-1 TRBV12-3/TRBV12-4 CASSLSAAFTEAFF
TRBJ2-1 TRBV6-5 CASSYEDRGPNEQFF
TRBJ2-7 TRBV7-9 CASSSTGAVDEQYF
TRBJ2-2 TRBV6-2/TRBV6-3 CASRPPPGEGGELFF